This TCR beta chain was recorded in a study of T-cell reconstitution after alpha-beta-depleted transplantation in children. Preparing the TCRbeta library involved the use of unique molecular identifiers. TCRdb reprocessed the PCR reads via MiXCR and lists one record per CDR3 protein. The table has 350,000 to 500,000 distinct CDR3 sequences, 43% seen once. Regarding the study as a whole: Several hundred expanded graft clones reportedly gave rise to the alpha-beta T cells present about two months after transplant. Certain patients had high TCRbeta diversity at day 60, and it came from recipient T cells and thymic progenitors that survived. From newly produced T cells came most of the T-cell counts and diversity one year after transplant.

The sample holds many counts of this clonotype. Its antigen remains unknown. The sample consisted of PBMCs, taken before TCRalphabeta/CD19-depleted stem cell transplant. The clonotype was recovered from a girl under 10 years old with aplastic anemia, due to receive a stem cell transplant.

CDR3 amino acids: CASSTRQGGGSPLHF. CDR3 coding DNA: TGTGCCAGCAGCACTAGACAGGGAGGTGGTTCACCCCTCCACTTT. This chain uses TRBV7-2 with TRBJ1-6; 7 nucleotides line up with TRBD1. The CDR3 sequence is 15 residues long. CDR1 and CDR2 (germline): SGHTA, FQGNSA. V lost 5 bases and J lost 9; bases outside the gene matches: 10.